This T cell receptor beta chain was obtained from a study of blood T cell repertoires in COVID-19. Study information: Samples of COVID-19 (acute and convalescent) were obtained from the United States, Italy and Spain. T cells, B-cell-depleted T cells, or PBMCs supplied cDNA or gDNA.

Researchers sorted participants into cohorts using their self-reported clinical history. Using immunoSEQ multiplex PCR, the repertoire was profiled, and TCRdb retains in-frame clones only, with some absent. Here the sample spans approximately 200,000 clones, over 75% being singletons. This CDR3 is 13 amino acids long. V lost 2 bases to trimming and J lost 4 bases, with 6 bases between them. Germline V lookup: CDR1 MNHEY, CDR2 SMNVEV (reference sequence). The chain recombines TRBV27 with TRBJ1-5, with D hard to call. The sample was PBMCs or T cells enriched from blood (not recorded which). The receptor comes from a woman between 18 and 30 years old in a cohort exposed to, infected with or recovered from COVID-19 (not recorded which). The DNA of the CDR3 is TGTGCCAGCAGTTTAAACAAGAATCAGCCCCAGCATTTT. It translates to CASSLNKNQPQHF.